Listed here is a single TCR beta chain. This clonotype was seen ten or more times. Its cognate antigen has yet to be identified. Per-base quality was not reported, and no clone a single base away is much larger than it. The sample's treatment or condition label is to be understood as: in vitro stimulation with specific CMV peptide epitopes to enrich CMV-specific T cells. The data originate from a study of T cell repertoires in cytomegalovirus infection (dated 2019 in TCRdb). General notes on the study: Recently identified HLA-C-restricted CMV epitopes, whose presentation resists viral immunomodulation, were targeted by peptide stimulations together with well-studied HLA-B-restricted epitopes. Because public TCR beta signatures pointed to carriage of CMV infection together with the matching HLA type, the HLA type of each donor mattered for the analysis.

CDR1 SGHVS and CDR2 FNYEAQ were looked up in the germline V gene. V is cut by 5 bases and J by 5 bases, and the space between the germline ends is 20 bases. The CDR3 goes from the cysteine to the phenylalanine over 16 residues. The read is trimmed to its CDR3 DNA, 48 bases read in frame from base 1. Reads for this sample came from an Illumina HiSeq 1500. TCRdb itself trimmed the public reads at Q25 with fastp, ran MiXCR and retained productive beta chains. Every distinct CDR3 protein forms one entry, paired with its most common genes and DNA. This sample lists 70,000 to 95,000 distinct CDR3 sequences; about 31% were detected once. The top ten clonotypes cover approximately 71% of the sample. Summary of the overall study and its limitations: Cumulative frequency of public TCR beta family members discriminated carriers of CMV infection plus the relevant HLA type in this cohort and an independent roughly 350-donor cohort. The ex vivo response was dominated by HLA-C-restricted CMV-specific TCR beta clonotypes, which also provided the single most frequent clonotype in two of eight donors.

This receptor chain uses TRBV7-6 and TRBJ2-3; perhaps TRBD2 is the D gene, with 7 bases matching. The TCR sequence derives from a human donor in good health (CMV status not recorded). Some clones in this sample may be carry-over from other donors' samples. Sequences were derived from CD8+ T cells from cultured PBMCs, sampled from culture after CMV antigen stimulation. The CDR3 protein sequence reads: CASSPVGGGPLDTQYF. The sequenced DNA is TGTGCCAGCAGCCCGGTTGGGGGGGGGCCCCTAGATACGCAGTATTTT. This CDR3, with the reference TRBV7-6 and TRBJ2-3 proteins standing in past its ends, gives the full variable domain GAGVSQSPRYKVTKRGQDVALRCDPISGHVSLYWYRQALGQGPEFLTYFNYEAQQDKSGLPNDRFSAERPEGSISTLTIQRTEQRDSAMYRCASSPVGGGPLDTQYFGPGTRLTVL.